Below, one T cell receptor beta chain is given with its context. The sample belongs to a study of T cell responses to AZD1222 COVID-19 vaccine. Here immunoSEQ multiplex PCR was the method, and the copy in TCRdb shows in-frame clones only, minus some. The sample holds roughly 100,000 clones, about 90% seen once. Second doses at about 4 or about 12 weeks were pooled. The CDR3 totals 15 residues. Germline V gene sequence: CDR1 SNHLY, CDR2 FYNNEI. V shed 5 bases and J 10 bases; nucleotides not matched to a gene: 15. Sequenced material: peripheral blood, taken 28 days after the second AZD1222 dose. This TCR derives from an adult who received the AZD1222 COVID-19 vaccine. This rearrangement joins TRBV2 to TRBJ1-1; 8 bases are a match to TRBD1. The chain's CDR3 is CASSLGQAALWVAFF. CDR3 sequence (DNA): TGTGCCAGCAGTTTGGGACAGGCGGCTCTGTGGGTAGCTTTCTTT.